This T cell receptor beta chain was retrieved from a study of shared clonotypes between healthy human individuals. An assay was performed, and its level was deep. The protocol was immunoSEQ multiplex PCR, while the TCRdb copy is restricted to in-frame clones and leaves out a portion. The sample has some 450,000 clones, around 77% seen once. The V gene's germline CDR1 is GTSNPN and CDR2 SVGIG (reference sequence). The CDR3 totals 13 residues. The V end was cut by 3 bases, the J end by 3 bases, with 11 bases between. This TCR was recovered from a woman aged 40 to 50 in good health. Some clones in this sample may be carry-over from other donors' samples. The rearrangement uses TRBV30 and TRBJ1-1; the D gene is possibly TRBD1 (5 bases). Sample: PBMCs. The CDR3 spells CAWRAGGDTEAFF. DNA of the CDR3: TGTGCCTGGAGGGCTGGGGGAGACACTGAAGCTTTCTTT.